This T cell receptor (beta chain) was obtained from a study of metastatic and nonmetastatic thyroid tumors. Study in general: Comparative analysis of repertoires was undertaken across blood and tumor or nodule tissue obtained from malignant and benign thyroid patients. Study observations and caveats: Benign nodules were reported to have significantly lower TCR beta diversity than malignant thyroid tumors, in blood and tumor.

Germline lookup yields CDR1 DFQATT and CDR2 SNEGSKA (reference sequence). CDR3 length: 14 amino acids. Trimming took 3 bases from V and 4 from J, leaving 15 bases between them. This clone is labeled as medium-sized. Its antigen is not known. TCRdb re-called clones via MiXCR from the PCR reads. The table records approximately 4,000 clones, under 25% of them present only once. Every patient was untreated before thyroid surgery. The rearrangement links TRBV20-1 to TRBJ1-1; unclear D gene. The sample taken for sequencing was tumor tissue. The source of this sequence is a female donor with papillary thyroid cancer or a benign thyroid nodule (not recorded which). Some clones in this sample may be carry-over from other donors' samples. The CDR3 loop reads CSASSVTDPTEAFF. DNA of the CDR3: TGCAGTGCTAGTTCCGTGACGGACCCCACTGAAGCTTTCTTT.